These T cell receptor beta chains were read from a single sample in a study of OX40 agonist ivuxolimab in advanced cancers. The protocol was immunoSEQ multiplex PCR, while the TCRdb copy is restricted to in-frame clones and leaves out a portion. The table shows 70,000 or so clones, with about 80% occurring only once. Sequencing was performed on CD4+ or CD8+ T cells sorted from blood, taken in a trial of the OX40 agonist ivuxolimab. The receptor set was obtained from an adult with an advanced solid tumor such as melanoma, head and neck, liver or kidney cancer. Each CDR3 is given with its conserved first and last residue. A D gene is named only where the DNA matches it firmly. A clone size is listed for some rows: how often the clone was seen (once, few, many), or a class if it is expanded.

d_gene	v_gene	j_gene	abundance	CDR3aa	CDR3nt
TRBD2	TRBV13	TRBJ2-1	NA	CASSLLNLAGGPDEQFF	TGTGCCAGCAGCTTACTAAACCTAGCGGGGGGGCCCGATGAGCAGTTCTTC
TRBD1	TRBV5-1	TRBJ1-6	few	CASSWGQGAPLHF	TGCGCCAGCAGCTGGGGACAGGGGGCACCCCTCCACTTT
NA	TRBV9	TRBJ2-3	NA	CASSVAGVGTDTQYF	TGTGCCAGCAGCGTAGCCGGGGTGGGCACAGATACGCAGTATTTT
NA	TRBV28	TRBJ2-2	NA	CASRFGALNTGELFF	TGTGCCAGCCGCTTCGGGGCCCTGAACACCGGGGAGCTGTTTTTT
NA	TRBV7-2	TRBJ1-4	NA	CASSPGRAYWEKLFF	TGTGCCAGCAGCCCGGGACGGGCCTATTGGGAAAAACTGTTTTTT
NA	TRBV10-1	TRBJ2-7	NA	CASSEGPPSGDLSYEQYF	TGCGCCAGCAGCGAGGGTCCCCCTTCAGGGGACCTCTCCTACGAGCAGTACTTC
NA	TRBV20-1	TRBJ2-5	NA	CSAGTGETQYF	TGCAGTGCTGGCACCGGGGAGACCCAGTACTTC
NA	TRBV6-6	TRBJ1-1	NA	CASTEGLREAFF	TGTGCCAGCACCGAGGGCCTGCGTGAAGCTTTCTTT
NA	TRBV6-1	TRBJ1-5	NA	CASKGTLPEHF	TGTGCCAGCAAGGGGACCCTCCCCGAGCATTTT
NA	TRBV9	TRBJ2-3	NA	CASSVGGAASTDTQYF	TGTGCCAGCAGCGTAGGTGGGGCCGCTAGCACAGATACGCAGTATTTT
NA	TRBV10-3	TRBJ2-1	NA	CAISESQGFFPNEQFF	TGTGCCATCAGTGAGTCACAGGGATTTTTTCCCAATGAGCAGTTCTTC
TRBD1	TRBV5-1	TRBJ1-4	NA	CASSSSGTGFEKLFF	TGCGCCAGCAGCTCTTCCGGGACAGGGTTTGAAAAACTGTTTTTT
NA	TRBV30	TRBJ1-2	NA	CAWSARTRSQNGYTF	TGTGCCTGGAGTGCCCGGACAAGGTCCCAAAACGGCTACACCTTC
TRBD2	TRBV7-9	TRBJ2-1	NA	CASSPLAAGYNEQFF	TGTGCCAGCAGCCCTCTAGCGGCTGGCTACAATGAGCAGTTCTTC
TRBD1	TRBV2	TRBJ1-5	NA	CAGGTGGSGPQHF	TGTGCCGGGGGGACAGGGGGCTCGGGGCCCCAGCATTTT
TRBD2	TRBV6-1	TRBJ2-3	NA	CASTGAGGRDTQYF	TGTGCCAGCACTGGAGCGGGGGGCCGGGATACGCAGTATTTT
TRBD1	TRBV5-1	TRBJ1-2	NA	CASSLGQGWNYGYTF	TGCGCCAGCAGCCTTGGACAGGGTTGGAACTATGGCTACACCTTC
NA	TRBV21-1	TRBJ2-1	NA	CASSKAKGAVNNEQFF	TGTGCCAGCAGCAAAGCAAAGGGGGCGGTAAACAATGAGCAGTTCTTC
NA	TRBV2	TRBJ2-5	once	CASTPDGSETQYF	TGTGCCAGCACCCCGGACGGGTCAGAGACCCAGTACTTC